This T cell receptor (beta chain) was sequenced in a study of CD8+ T cells in alopecia areata. As for the study in general: In an open-label trial, patients got 5 to 10 mg tofacitinib twice daily. The authors scored treated patients' severity by affected scalp percentage.

Sequencing templates came from extracted RNA that was reverse transcribed into cDNA. Sequencing used immunoSEQ multiplex PCR; TCRdb keeps in-frame clones, though not all of them. The sample includes about 220,000 clones, about 57% of them seen just once. The treatment: oral pan-JAK inhibitor, 5-10 mg twice daily. The V end lost 6 bases, the J end lost 3 bases, and 11 bases lay between the germline ends. The CDR3 length is 13 residues. The V gene's germline CDR1 is MNHNY and CDR2 SVGAGI (reference sequence). This TCR was recovered from a human donor with alopecia areata. The sample consisted of CD4+ T cells sorted from blood, taken at week 4, from a patient treated with tofacitinib. The chain is built from TRBV6-6 and TRBJ1-2, with a weak D call TRBD1 (5 bases). The CDR3 spells CASRPRQHYGYTF. CDR3 nucleotide sequence: TGTGCCAGCAGGCCCCGACAGCACTATGGCTACACCTTC.